Included here is one TCR beta chain sequence, with context. Its specificity is unknown. These data originate in a study of STAT5B mutations in CD4+ large granular lymphocyte leukemia. V shed 2 bases and J 5 bases; nucleotides not matched to a gene: 7. The germline V gene has CDR1 SEHNR and CDR2 FQNEAQ (reference sequence). The CDR3 runs 17 residues. Study outcomes and limitations: Top patient clones used TRBV06 genes more often: 8/27 versus 2/35 in controls. No patients shared main leukemic clonotypes, though about 25% appeared at low frequency elsewhere. CD4-sorted patient repertoires seemed more clonal than healthy CD4+ repertoires.

As originally analysed: A productive frequency of 2.59 x 10-5 was the lowest detectable. Sequenced by immunoSEQ multiplex PCR; TCRdb stores in-frame clones only, minus some. V and J calls and clone size are those listed in that table; D and trimming were worked out from the DNA. The sample has some 30,000 clones; roughly 70% are singletons. The source material was CD4+ T cells from blood buffy coats. This chain links TRBV7-9 with TRBJ2-5, with 14 bases aligning to TRBD2. The sequence came from a human donor in good health. The CDR3 DNA follows: TGTGCCAGCAGCTTATGGAGACTAGCGGGAGGGCAGGAGACCCAGTACTTC. It encodes CASSLWRLAGGQETQYF.